The clone carrying this TCR beta chain was picked up many times. A much bigger clone sits one base away, suggesting this may be a read error. The data derive from a study of tumor-infiltrating lymphocytes in oesophageal squamous cell carcinoma. V was clipped by 5 bases and J by 11 bases; unmatched bases: 17. Germline values: CDR1 MNHEY, CDR2 SMNVEV (reference sequence). This CDR3 is 15 amino acids long. TCRdb redid the calling of the PCR reads with MiXCR, one entry per CDR3 protein. The sample has more than 15,000 distinct CDR3 sequences; roughly two fifths are singletons. V usage is TRBV27 and J usage is TRBJ2-5; 7 bases agree with TRBD2. The specimen sequenced was normal esophageal tissue next to the tumor. The clonotype comes from a female donor with esophageal squamous cell carcinoma. Written as DNA, the CDR3 is TGTGCCAGCAGTCCCCGGGCTAGCGGAAACAATGAGCAGTACTTC. Translation: CASSPRASGNNEQYF.